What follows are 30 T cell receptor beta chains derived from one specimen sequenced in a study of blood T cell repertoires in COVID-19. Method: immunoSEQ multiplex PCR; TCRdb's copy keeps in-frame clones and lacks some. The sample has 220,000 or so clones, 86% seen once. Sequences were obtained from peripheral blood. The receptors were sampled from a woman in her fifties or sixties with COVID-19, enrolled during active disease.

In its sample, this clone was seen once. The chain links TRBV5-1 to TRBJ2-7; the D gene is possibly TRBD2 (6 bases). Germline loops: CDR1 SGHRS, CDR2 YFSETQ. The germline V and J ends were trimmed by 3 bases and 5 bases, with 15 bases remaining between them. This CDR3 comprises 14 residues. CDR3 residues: CASSSYGGWDEQYF. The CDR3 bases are TGCGCCAGCAGCTCCTATGGGGGGTGGGACGAGCAGTACTTC. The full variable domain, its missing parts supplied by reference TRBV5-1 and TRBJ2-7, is KAGVTQTPRYLIKTRGQQVTLSCSPISGHRSVSWYQQTPGQGLQFLFEYFSETQRNKGNFPGRFSGRQFSNSRSEMNVSTLELGDSALYLCASSSYGGWDEQYFGPGTRLTVT.

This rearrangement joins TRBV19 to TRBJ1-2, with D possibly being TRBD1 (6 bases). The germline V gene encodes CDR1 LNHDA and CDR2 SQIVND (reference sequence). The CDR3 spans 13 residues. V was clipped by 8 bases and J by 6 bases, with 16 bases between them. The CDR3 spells CASGPQGSDGYTF. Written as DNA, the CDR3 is TGTGCCAGTGGGCCTCAGGGGTCAGATGGCTACACCTTC.

This chain's CDR3 is CASSLEDKGYSPLHF. CDR3 sequence (DNA): TGTGCCAGCAGCCTAGAGGACAAGGGGTATTCACCCCTCCACTTT. The chain links TRBV3-1 (or the pseudogene TRBV3-2) to TRBJ1-6, with a weak D call TRBD1 (5 bases). The germline V and J ends were trimmed by 4 bases and 8 bases, with 15 bases remaining between them. The CDR3 covers 15 residues. From germline, CDR1 is LGHDT and CDR2 YNNKEL (reference sequence).

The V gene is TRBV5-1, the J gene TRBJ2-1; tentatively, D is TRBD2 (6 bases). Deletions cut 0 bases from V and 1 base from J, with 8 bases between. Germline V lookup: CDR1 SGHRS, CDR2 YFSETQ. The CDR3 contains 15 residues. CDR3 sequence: CASSLVGGSYNEQFF. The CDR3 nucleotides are TGCGCCAGCAGCTTGGTCGGGGGATCCTACAATGAGCAGTTCTTC.

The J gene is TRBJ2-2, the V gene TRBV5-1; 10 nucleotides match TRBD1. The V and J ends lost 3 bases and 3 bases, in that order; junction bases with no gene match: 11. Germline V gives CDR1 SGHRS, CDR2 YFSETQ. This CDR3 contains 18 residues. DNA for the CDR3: TGCGCCAGCAGCTCGGACAGGGGGGCCCGGAGGGACACCGGGGAGCTGTTTTTT. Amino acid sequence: CASSSDRGARRDTGELFF.

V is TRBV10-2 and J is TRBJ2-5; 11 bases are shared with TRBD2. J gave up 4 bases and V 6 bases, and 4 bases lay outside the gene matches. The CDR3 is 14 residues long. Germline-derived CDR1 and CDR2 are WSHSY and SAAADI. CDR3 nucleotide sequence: TGCGCCAGCAGACTAGCGGGGGACTCAGAGACCCAGTACTTC. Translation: CASRLAGDSETQYF.

The CDR3 loop is CASNPQGAGQPQHF. The CDR3 nucleotides read TGTGCCAGCAACCCTCAGGGGGCGGGTCAGCCCCAGCATTTT. This chain uses TRBV28 with TRBJ1-5, with 8 bases matching TRBD1. Per germline, CDR1 MDHEN and CDR2 SYDVKM. V lost 7 bases to trimming and J lost 6 bases; unmatched junction nucleotides: 8. This CDR3 has 14 residues.

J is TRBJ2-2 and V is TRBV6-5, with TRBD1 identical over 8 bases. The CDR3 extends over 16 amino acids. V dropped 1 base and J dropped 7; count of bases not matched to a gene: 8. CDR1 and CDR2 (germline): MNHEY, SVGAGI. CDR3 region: CASSYLSTGDGGELFF. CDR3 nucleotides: TGTGCCAGCAGTTACTTATCGACAGGGGATGGCGGGGAGCTGTTTTTT.

The CDR3 DNA reads TGTGCCAGCAGCTTAGAGGGGGCGTATAATTCACCCCTCCACTTT. It translates to CASSLEGAYNSPLHF. The rearrangement uses TRBV5-4 and TRBJ1-6; TRBD1 agrees at 7 bases. Per germline, CDR1 SGHNT and CDR2 YYREEE (reference sequence). V dropped 2 bases and J dropped 4; count of bases not matched to a gene: 3. The CDR3 has 15 amino acids.

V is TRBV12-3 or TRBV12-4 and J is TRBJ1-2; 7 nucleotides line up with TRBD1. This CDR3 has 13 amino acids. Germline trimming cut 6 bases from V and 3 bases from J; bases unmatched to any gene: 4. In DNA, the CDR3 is TGTGCCAGCAGACCCGGGACAGACTATGGCTACACCTTC. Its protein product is CASRPGTDYGYTF.

This chain's CDR3 is CASSPRMGGLLNTEAFF. CDR3 DNA sequence: TGCGCCAGCAGCCCCCGGATGGGGGGGTTATTGAACACTGAAGCTTTCTTT. The V and J genes are TRBV5-1 and TRBJ1-1; the D gene is possibly TRBD1 (5 bases). The length of the CDR3 is 17 residues. V was pared by 4 bases and J by 0 bases, with 19 bases between. Germline V gene sequence: CDR1 SGHRS, CDR2 YFSETQ.

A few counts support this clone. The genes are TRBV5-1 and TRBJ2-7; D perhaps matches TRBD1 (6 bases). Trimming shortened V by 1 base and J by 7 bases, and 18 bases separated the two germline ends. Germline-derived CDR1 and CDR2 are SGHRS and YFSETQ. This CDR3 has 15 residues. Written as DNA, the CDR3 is TGCGCCAGCAGCTTGTATCTACAGGGCCCTCGGGAGCAGTACTTC. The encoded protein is CASSLYLQGPREQYF.

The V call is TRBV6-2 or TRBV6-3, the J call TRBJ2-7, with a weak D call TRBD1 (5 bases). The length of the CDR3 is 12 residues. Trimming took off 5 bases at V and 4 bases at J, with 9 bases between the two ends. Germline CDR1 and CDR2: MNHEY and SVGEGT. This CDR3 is CASSLDTYEQYF. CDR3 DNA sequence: TGTGCCAGCAGTCTGGACACTTACGAGCAGTACTTC.

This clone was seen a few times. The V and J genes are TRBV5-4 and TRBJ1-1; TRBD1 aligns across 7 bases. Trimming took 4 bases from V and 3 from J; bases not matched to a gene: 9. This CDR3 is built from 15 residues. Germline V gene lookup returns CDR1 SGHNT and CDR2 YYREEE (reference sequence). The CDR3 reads CASSPGTDPYTEAFF. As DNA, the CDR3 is TGTGCCAGCAGCCCCGGGACAGACCCCTACACTGAAGCTTTCTTT.

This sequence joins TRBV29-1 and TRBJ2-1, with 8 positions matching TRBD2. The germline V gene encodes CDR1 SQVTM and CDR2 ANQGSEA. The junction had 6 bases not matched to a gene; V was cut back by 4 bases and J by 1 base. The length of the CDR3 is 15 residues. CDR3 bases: TGCAGCGTTGGAGGCGGGGGGCTTTCCTACAATGAGCAGTTCTTC. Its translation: CSVGGGGLSYNEQFF.

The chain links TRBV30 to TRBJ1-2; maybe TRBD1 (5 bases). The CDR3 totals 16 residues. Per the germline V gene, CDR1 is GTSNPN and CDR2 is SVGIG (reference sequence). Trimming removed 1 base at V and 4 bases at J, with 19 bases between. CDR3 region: CAWSGFFRQPGYGYTF. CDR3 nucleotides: TGTGCCTGGAGTGGATTCTTTCGACAGCCCGGCTATGGCTACACCTTC.

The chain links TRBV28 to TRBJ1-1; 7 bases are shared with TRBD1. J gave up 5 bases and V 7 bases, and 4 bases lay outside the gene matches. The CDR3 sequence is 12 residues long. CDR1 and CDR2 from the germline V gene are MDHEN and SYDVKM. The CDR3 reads CASTLQGTEAFF. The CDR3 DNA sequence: TGTGCCAGCACTCTACAGGGGACTGAAGCTTTCTTT. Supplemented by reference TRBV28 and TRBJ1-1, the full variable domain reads DVKVTQSSRYLVKRTGEKVFLECVQDMDHENMFWYRQDPGLGLRLIYFSYDVKMKEKGDIPEGYSVSREKKERFSLILESASTNQTSMYLCASTLQGTEAFFGQGTRLTVV.

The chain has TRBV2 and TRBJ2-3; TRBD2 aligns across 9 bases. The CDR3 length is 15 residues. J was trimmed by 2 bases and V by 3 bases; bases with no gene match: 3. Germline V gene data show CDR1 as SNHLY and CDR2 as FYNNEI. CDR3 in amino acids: CASSEERGATDTQYF. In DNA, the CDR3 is TGTGCCAGCAGTGAGGAGCGGGGGGCCACAGATACGCAGTATTTT. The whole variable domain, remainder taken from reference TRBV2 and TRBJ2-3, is EPEVTQTPSHQVTQMGQEVILRCVPISNHLYFYWYRQILGQKVEFLVSFYNNEISEKSEIFDDQFSVERPDGSNFTLKIRSTKLEDSAMYFCASSEERGATDTQYFGPGTRLTVL.

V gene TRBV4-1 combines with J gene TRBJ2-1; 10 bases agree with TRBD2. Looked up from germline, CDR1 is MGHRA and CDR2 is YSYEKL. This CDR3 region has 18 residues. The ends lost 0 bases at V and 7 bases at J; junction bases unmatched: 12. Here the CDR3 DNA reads TGCGCCAGCAGCCAAGATGACCCCCTAGCGGGGGCGGGGAATGAGCAGTTCTTC. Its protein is CASSQDDPLAGAGNEQFF.

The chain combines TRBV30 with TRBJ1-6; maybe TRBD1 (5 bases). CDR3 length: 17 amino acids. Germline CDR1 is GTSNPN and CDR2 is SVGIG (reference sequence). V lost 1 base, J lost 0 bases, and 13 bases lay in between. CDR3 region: CAWSERFGGSYNSPLHF. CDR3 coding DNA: TGTGCCTGGAGTGAGAGGTTCGGGGGCTCCTATAATTCACCCCTCCACTTT.

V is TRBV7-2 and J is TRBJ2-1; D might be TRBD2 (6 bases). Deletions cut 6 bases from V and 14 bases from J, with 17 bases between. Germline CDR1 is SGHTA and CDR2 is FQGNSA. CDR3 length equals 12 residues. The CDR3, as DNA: TGTGCCAGCAGTCAGACCGGGGGTGGGAAGTTCTTC. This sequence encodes CASSQTGGGKFF. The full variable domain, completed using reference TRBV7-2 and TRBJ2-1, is GAGVSQSPSNKVTEKGKDVELRCDPISGHTALYWYRQSLGQGLEFLIYFQGNSAPDKSGLPSDRFSAERTGGSVSTLTIQRTQQEDSAVYLCASSQTGGGKFFGPGTRLTVL.

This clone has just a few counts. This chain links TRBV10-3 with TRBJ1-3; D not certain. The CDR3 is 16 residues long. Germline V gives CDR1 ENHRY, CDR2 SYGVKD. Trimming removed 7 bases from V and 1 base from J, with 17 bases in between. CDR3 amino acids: CAITAFRAGSGNTIYF. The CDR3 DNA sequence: TGTGCCATCACTGCCTTTAGGGCGGGGTCTGGAAACACCATATATTTT.

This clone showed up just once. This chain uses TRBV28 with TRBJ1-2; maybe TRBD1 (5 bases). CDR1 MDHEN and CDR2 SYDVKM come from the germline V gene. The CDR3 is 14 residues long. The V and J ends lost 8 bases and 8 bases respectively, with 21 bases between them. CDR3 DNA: TGTGCCAGCGGCAAAGGTGGGGGGAGGGGAGGCTACACCTTC. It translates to CASGKGGGRGGYTF.

CDR3 protein: CASSLAGPTETQYF. CDR3 nucleotides: TGTGCCAGCAGCTTGGCAGGTCCGACGGAGACCCAGTACTTC. The rearrangement joins TRBV5-4 to TRBJ2-5; D remains unclear. V was cut by 0 bases and J by 5 bases, with 11 bases left in between. CDR3 length: 14 residues. Germline lookup yields CDR1 SGHNT and CDR2 YYREEE (reference sequence).

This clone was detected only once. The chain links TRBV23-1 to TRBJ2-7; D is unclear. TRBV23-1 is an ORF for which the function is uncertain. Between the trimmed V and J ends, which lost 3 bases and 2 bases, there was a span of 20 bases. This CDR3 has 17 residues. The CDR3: CASSQLLSAAYTYEQYV. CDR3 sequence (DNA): TGCGCCAGCAGTCAGCTGCTCAGTGCTGCTTATACCTACGAGCAGTACGTC.

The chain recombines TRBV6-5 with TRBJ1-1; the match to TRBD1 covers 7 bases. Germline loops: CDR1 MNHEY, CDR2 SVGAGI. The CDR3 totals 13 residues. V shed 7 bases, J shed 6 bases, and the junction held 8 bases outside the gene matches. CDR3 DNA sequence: TGTGCCAGCATCCAGACAGGGCCTCCTGAAGCTTTCTTT. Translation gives CASIQTGPPEAFF.

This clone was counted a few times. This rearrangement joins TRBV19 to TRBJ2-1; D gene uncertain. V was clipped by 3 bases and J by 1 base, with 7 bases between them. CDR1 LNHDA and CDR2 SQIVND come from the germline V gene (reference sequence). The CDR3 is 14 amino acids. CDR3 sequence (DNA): TGTGCCAGTAGTATTTATGTTTCCTACAATGAGCAGTTCTTC. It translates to CASSIYVSYNEQFF.

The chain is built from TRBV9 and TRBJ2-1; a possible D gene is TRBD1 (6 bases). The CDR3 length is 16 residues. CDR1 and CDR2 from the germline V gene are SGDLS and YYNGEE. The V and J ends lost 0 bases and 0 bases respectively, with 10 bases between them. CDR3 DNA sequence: TGTGCCAGCAGCGTAGGAGGGGGTGTCTCCTACAATGAGCAGTTCTTC. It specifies CASSVGGGVSYNEQFF.

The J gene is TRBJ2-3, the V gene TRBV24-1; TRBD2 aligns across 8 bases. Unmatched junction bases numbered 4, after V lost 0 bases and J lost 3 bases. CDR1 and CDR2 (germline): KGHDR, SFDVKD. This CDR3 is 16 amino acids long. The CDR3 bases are TGTGCCACCAGTGATTTGAGCGGGGGAGGTACAGATACGCAGTATTTT. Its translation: CATSDLSGGGTDTQYF.

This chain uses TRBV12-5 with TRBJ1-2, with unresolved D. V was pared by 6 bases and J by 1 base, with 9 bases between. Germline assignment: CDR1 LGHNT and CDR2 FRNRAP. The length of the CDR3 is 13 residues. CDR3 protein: CASGGGLNYGYTF. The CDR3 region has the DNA TGTGCTAGTGGGGGAGGGCTTAACTATGGCTACACCTTC.